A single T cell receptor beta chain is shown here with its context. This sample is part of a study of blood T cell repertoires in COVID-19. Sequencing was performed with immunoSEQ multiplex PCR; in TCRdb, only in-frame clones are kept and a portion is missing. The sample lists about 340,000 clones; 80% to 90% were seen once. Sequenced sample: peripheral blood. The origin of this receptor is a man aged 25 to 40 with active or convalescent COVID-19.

The CDR3 region is CASSPNLQGAYGYTF. The CDR3 DNA sequence: TGTGCCAGCTCACCAAACCTACAGGGCGCCTATGGCTACACCTTC. V and J are TRBV18 and TRBJ1-2; possible D gene TRBD1, 6 bases. This CDR3 is 15 amino acids long. Germline-derived CDR1 and CDR2 are KGHSH and LQKENI. Deletions cut 2 bases from V and 4 bases from J, with 14 bases between.